The clone carrying this T cell receptor (beta chain) was seen a few times. The antigen remains unidentified. Cultured CD4+ T-cell DNA underwent Oncomine TCR Beta short-read sequencing. Using its own MiXCR run on the PCR reads, TCRdb lists one record per CDR3 protein. Of about 14,000 distinct CDR3 sequences listed, just under 35% are singletons. The data stem from a study of vaccination and CD4 T cells after COVID-19. The CDR3 runs to 15 residues. The V end was cut by 5 bases, the J end by 4 bases, with 15 bases between. Germline V lookup: CDR1 MNHEY, CDR2 SMNVEV (reference sequence). Overall study results and limits: A median of approximately 90% of reactive clones, in convalescent patients, became evident only post-vaccination. The great majority, 304 of 307 vaccine-specific clones, proved spike mono-reactive in convalescent patients.

Treatment meaning: roughly ten-day PBMC culture with coronavirus spike peptide pools or control peptides (ViraFEST assay). This TCR was sampled from a human donor with COVID-19. This chain uses TRBV27 with TRBJ1-3, with D perhaps TRBD1 (6 bases). What was sequenced was cultured CD4+ T cells from blood. The CDR3 DNA follows: TGTGCCAGCAGTACTTTCAGGGGATCAGGAAACACCATATATTTT. Its translation is CASSTFRGSGNTIYF.